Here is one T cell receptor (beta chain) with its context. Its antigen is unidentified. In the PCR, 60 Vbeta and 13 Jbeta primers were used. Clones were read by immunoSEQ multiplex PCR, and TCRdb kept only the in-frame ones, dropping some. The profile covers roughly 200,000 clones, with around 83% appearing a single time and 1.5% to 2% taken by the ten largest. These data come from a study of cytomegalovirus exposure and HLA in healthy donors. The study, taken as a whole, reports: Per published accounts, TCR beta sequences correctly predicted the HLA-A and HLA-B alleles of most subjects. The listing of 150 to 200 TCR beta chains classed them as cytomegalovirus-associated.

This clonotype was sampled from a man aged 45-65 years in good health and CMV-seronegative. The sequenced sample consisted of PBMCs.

The chain's CDR3 is CASSLSLADEQYF. As DNA, the CDR3 is TGTGCCAGCAGCTTATCCCTAGCAGACGAGCAGTACTTC. The V gene is TRBV7-2, the J gene TRBJ2-7, with D maybe TRBD2 (5 bases). Germline CDR1 is SGHTA and CDR2 is FQGNSA. The V and J ends lost 2 bases and 5 bases respectively, with 10 bases between them. The length of the CDR3 is 13 residues.